Below, one TCR beta chain is given with its context. Its antigen is unidentified. These data are taken from a study of blood T cells in healthy people across ages. A second PCR of roughly 7 to 11 cycles used a sample-barcoded 5' primer and a J-beta primer mix. TCRdb redid the calling of the 5' RACE reads with MiXCR, one entry per CDR3 protein. The top ten hold 7.9% of the sample, which has around 1,500,000 distinct CDR3 sequences, approximately 42% seen once. The CDR3 is 15 amino acids. V lost 7 bases to trimming and J lost 3 bases; unmatched junction nucleotides: 11. From germline, CDR1 is SQVTM and CDR2 ANQGSEA. General study findings and limits: Donor CMV status was unknown, possibly confounding expanded clonotype changes. Roughly linear declines in TCR beta diversity per million T cells occurred with age.

The rearrangement links TRBV29-1 to TRBJ2-3; 9 nucleotides match TRBD1. The receptor was derived from a woman aged 18-29 years in good health. Sequences were obtained from blood. This chain's CDR3 is CSGRRGTGWTDTQYF. The CDR3 DNA reads TGCAGCGGGCGCCGCGGGACAGGGTGGACAGATACGCAGTATTTT.